This is a list of T cell receptor beta chains from one sample in a study of cytomegalovirus exposure and HLA in healthy donors. Clones were read by immunoSEQ multiplex PCR, and TCRdb kept only the in-frame ones, dropping some. The table includes about 120,000 clones, 74% detected once. Sequencing input: PBMCs. These receptors originate from a human donor in good health. Both conserved end residues are part of each CDR3. A clone size is listed for some rows: how often the clone was seen (once, few, many), or a class if it is expanded.

J,size,V,CDR3
TRBJ1-2,few,TRBV30,CAWSTQGYDGYTF
TRBJ2-5,NA,TRBV7-2,CASGKQAEYF
TRBJ2-2,NA,TRBV6-4,CASRGENTGELFF
TRBJ2-5,NA,TRBV5-6,CASSLDIQEGSQETQYF
TRBJ2-1,NA,TRBV5-1,CASSPPGQGRDEQFF
TRBJ1-2,NA,TRBV21-1,CASSTKRGQGNYGYTF
TRBJ2-3,NA,TRBV5-1,CASRGGPSGQSQYF
TRBJ1-5,NA,TRBV6-1,CASSEQGAKNQPQHF
TRBJ2-1,NA,TRBV29-1,CSVGRREGLLNEQFF
TRBJ1-2,few,TRBV10-2,CASRPTGYGGYTF
TRBJ2-3,NA,TRBV4-1,CASSRKIDNTDTQYF
TRBJ1-2,NA,TRBV13,CASSLGGQYYGYTF
TRBJ2-5,few,TRBV5-1,CASSTDPGQQETQYF
TRBJ2-7,NA,TRBV6-6,CASRPLEQGWGEQYF
TRBJ2-1,NA,TRBV14,CASSHSGGKFF
TRBJ1-1,NA,TRBV9,CASSVEDRRVTEAFF
TRBJ2-7,NA,TRBV5-4,CASSFGQEIYEQYF
TRBJ2-3,NA,TRBV19,CASSTTGASTDTQYF
TRBJ2-6,once,TRBV7-2,CASSLFPGSPGANVLTF
TRBJ1-1,NA,TRBV4-3,CASSRDRVTTEAFF
TRBJ1-1,NA,TRBV2,CASRGSSGGNTEAFF
TRBJ2-3,few,TRBV7-8,CASSARTSGGTDTQYF
TRBJ2-1,NA,TRBV10-1,CASSEWDTSSGEQFF
TRBJ2-3,few,TRBV4-2,CASSQEAGTELTDTQYF
TRBJ1-2,NA,TRBV5-8,CASQGERAYGYTF
TRBJ2-3,NA,TRBV5-1,CASRPGLANADTQYF
TRBJ2-2,NA,TRBV6-5,CASSLFRANTGELFF
TRBJ1-5,NA,TRBV27,CASSPGGPSNQPQHF
TRBJ1-5,NA,TRBV4-2,CASSQEVGGRLHF
TRBJ2-2,NA,TRBV6-5,CASSSPTGELFF
TRBJ2-7,once,TRBV5-5,CASLRGGTDEQYF
TRBJ2-3,NA,TRBV7-8,CASSSNVGLGTDTQYF
TRBJ2-3,NA,TRBV29-1,CSVQGGGTDTQYF
TRBJ2-2,NA,TRBV5-1,CASSRTSGSANTGELFF
TRBJ2-1,NA,TRBV11-2,CASSAGLSLNEQFF
TRBJ2-3,NA,TRBV18,CASSRQGPSTDTQYF
TRBJ2-7,once,TRBV11-2,CASSFSGTGAYEQYF
TRBJ1-3,few,TRBV4-1,CASSQDSAGKAAGNTIYF
TRBJ2-1,NA,TRBV4-2,CASSLREGLYNEQFF
TRBJ2-3,NA,TRBV5-6,CASSLSSSGADTQYF
TRBJ1-2,NA,TRBV7-2,CASSFSGAALRHGYTF